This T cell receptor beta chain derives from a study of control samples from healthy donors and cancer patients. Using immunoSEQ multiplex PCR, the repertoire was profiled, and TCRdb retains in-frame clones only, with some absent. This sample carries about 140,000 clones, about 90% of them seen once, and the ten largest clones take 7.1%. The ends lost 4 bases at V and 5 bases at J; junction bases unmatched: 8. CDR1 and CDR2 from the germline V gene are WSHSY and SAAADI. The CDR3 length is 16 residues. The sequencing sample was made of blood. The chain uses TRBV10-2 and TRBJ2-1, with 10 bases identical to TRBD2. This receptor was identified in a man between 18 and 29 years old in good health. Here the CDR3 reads CASSGSSGGGNNEQFF. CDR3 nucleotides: TGCGCCAGCAGTGGATCCAGCGGGGGGGGAAACAATGAGCAGTTCTTC.